This entry is about one T cell receptor (beta chain). These data are taken from a study of T cell responses to AZD1222 COVID-19 vaccine. The V gene lost 1 base and the J gene lost 6 bases, with 13 bases spanning the gap. This CDR3 is built from 15 residues. Germline V lookup: CDR1 LGHNA, CDR2 YNFKEQ. Libraries were prepared by immunoSEQ multiplex PCR; TCRdb keeps only in-frame clonotypes and omits some of them. The sample holds about 100,000 clones, about 93% seen once. The gene calls are TRBV4-2 and TRBJ2-1; either TRBD1 or TRBD2 may fit D (5 bases each). Sequenced here: peripheral blood, sampled on day 0 of AZD1222 vaccination. The receptor's source is an adult in good health. The CDR3 nucleotides read TGTGCCAGCAGCCAAGGACGGCTCGGGACCAATGAGCAGTTCTTC. This gives the protein CASSQGRLGTNEQFF.